This T cell receptor beta chain was observed in a study of control samples from healthy donors and cancer patients. The ends were cut back, 5 bases at V and 2 bases at J, with 9 bases in the middle. The germline V gene encodes CDR1 KGHSH and CDR2 LQKENI. The CDR3 spans 13 residues. Here immunoSEQ multiplex PCR was the method, and the copy in TCRdb shows in-frame clones only, minus some. The sample lists roughly 95,000 clones, over 85% seen once, with approximately 3% in the top ten. This sequence originates from a human donor in good health. The donor label of this sample is uncertain. The sequenced material came from blood. The rearrangement uses TRBV18 and TRBJ1-1; D is perhaps TRBD1 (5 bases). The CDR3 region has the DNA TGTGCCAGCTCAATCGACAGAAACACTGAAGCTTTCTTT. As protein: CASSIDRNTEAFF.